Following are 20 T cell receptor beta chains from one sample sequenced in a study of regulatory T cells in long-lasting Graves disease. Time point of the sample: newly diagnosed GD, antithyroid drugs for less than 3 months. Extracted PBMC RNA gave rise to the TCR library. Arm-PCR with iRepertoire HTBI primers amplified the CDR3 regions for these TCR beta libraries. Each CDR3 protein is one row after TCRdb ran MiXCR on the multiplex PCR reads. The top ten clones hold less than 45% of a sample with about 320,000 distinct CDR3 sequences, 15% to 20% of them seen once. The sequencing used peripheral blood mononuclear cells (PBMCs), collected at new diagnosis, from a patient treated with antithyroid drugs. The receptors derive from a female donor with Graves disease.

The table lists this clonotype with many counts. The chain is built from TRBV12-3 or TRBV12-4 and TRBJ1-5; TRBD1 aligns across 7 bases. V gave up 6 bases and J gave up 3 bases; unmatched junction bases: 8. The CDR3 spans 15 residues. CDR3 sequence reads: CASRAGGAINQPQHF. The CDR3 coding sequence is TGTGCCAGCAGGGCAGGGGGAGCAATCAATCAGCCCCAGCATTTT.

The rearrangement uses TRBV12-3 or TRBV12-4 and TRBJ2-1; 8 bases map to TRBD1. The CDR3 is made up of 16 amino acids. J was trimmed by 5 bases and V by 5 bases; bases with no gene match: 11. Here the CDR3 reads CASSDILGQGNNEQFF. CDR3 DNA sequence: TGTGCCAGCAGTGACATTCTTGGACAGGGTAACAATGAGCAGTTCTTC.

This chain connects TRBV9 to TRBJ2-3, with 9 positions matching TRBD1. Looked up from germline, CDR1 is SGDLS and CDR2 is YYNGEE. This CDR3 is built from 16 residues. V dropped 0 bases and J dropped 4; count of bases not matched to a gene: 6. The CDR3 region is CASSVAGTGYSDTQYF. For the CDR3, the DNA is TGTGCCAGCAGCGTAGCCGGGACAGGGTACTCAGATACGCAGTATTTT.

This rearrangement joins TRBV19 to TRBJ2-7, with TRBD1 matching over 7 bases. CDR1 LNHDA and CDR2 SQIVND come from the germline V gene (reference sequence). V dropped 5 bases and J dropped 0; count of bases not matched to a gene: 7. The CDR3 is 15 amino acids. The CDR3 sequence: CASSSGTVGSYEQYF. Here the CDR3 DNA reads TGTGCCAGTAGTTCCGGGACAGTTGGCTCCTACGAGCAGTACTTC.

As to this clonotype: This clone may be a read error of a much larger clone one base away. This chain connects TRBV6-1 to TRBJ2-4; the D is unclear. V was pared by 5 bases and J by 6 bases, with 11 bases between. The CDR3 sequence is 13 residues long. Germline values: CDR1 MNHNS, CDR2 SASEGT. The CDR3 here is CASSHIILNIQYF. The CDR3, as DNA: TGTGCCAGCAGTCACATCATCCTAAACATTCAGTACTTC.

This clonotype was recorded many times. The gene calls are TRBV29-1 and TRBJ2-7, with TRBD2 matching 7 bases. Germline values: CDR1 SQVTM, CDR2 ANQGSEA. The CDR3 covers 13 residues. J was trimmed by 5 bases and V by 6 bases; bases with no gene match: 10. CDR3 nucleotides: TGCAGCGTACTGCCCGGACTAGGCGACGAGCAGTACTTC. As protein: CSVLPGLGDEQYF.

This clonotype came up many times. J is TRBJ1-1 and V is TRBV11-1; D unclear. This CDR3 comprises 14 residues. V lost 3 bases and J 1 base, leaving 9 bases between the germline ends. The germline V gene encodes CDR1 SGHAT and CDR2 FQDESV (reference sequence). The chain's CDR3 is CASSFSARNTEAFF. CDR3 DNA: TGTGCCAGCAGCTTCTCCGCCAGGAACACTGAAGCTTTCTTT.

This clonotype was recorded at least ten times. The rearrangement uses TRBV3-1 and TRBJ1-1; 11 positions match TRBD1. V lost 6 bases and J lost 5; bases outside the gene matches: 2. Germline CDR1 reads LGHDT; CDR2 reads YNNKEL (reference sequence). The CDR3 sequence is 13 residues long. The CDR3 reads CASRGQGGTEAFF. The CDR3 region has the DNA TGTGCCAGCAGGGGACAGGGGGGAACTGAAGCTTTCTTT. Combining the CDR3 with reference TRBV3-1 and TRBJ1-1 gives the whole variable domain DTAVSQTPKYLVTQMGNDKSIKCEQNLGHDTMYWYKQDSKKFLKIMFSYNNKELIINETVPNRFSPKSPDKAHLNLHINSLELGDSAVYFCASRGQGGTEAFFGQGTRLTVV.

This clonotype was detected many times. The V call is TRBV28, the J call TRBJ2-7; tentatively, D is TRBD1 or TRBD2 (6 bases each). Per the germline V gene, CDR1 is MDHEN and CDR2 is SYDVKM. This CDR3 has 14 amino acids. Trimming cost V 7 bases and J 7 bases, with 20 bases left between them. The CDR3 coding sequence is TGTGCCAGCACTAAGGGGGGAACTCTCGGGGAGCAGTACTTC. Encoded protein: CASTKGGTLGEQYF.

This clonotype came up many times. The V and J genes are TRBV11-2 and TRBJ2-2, with D perhaps matching TRBD2 (5 bases). CDR1 and CDR2 from the germline V gene are SGHAT and FQNNGV. With 6 bases removed from V and 3 bases from J, the gap between germline ends came to 20 bases. The CDR3 runs 17 residues. The CDR3 region is CASRAMRRRADTGELFF. The CDR3 coding sequence is TGTGCCAGCAGAGCCATGAGAAGGCGGGCTGACACCGGGGAGCTGTTTTTT.

This clonotype was detected many times. The chain links TRBV29-1 to TRBJ2-1; a weak D match, TRBD2 (6 bases). V was shortened by 2 bases and J by 2 bases, with 13 bases between the two germline ends. The length of the CDR3 is 15 residues. Looked up from germline, CDR1 is SQVTM and CDR2 is ANQGSEA. The CDR3 nucleotides read TGCAGCGTTGAATTCGGGAGAAGAACCTACAATGAGCAGTTCTTC. The encoded protein is CSVEFGRRTYNEQFF.

This clonotype came up many times. The gene calls are TRBV5-1 and TRBJ1-2; D is possibly TRBD1 (5 bases). V was clipped by 0 bases and J by 8 bases, with 14 bases between them. Germline assignment: CDR1 SGHRS and CDR2 YFSETQ. The CDR3 totals 14 residues. The CDR3 DNA follows: TGCGCCAGCAGCTTGGATCAGGGAGAGGGCGGCTACACCTTC. This gives the protein CASSLDQGEGGYTF.

The rearrangement links TRBV30 to TRBJ2-5, with TRBD2 matching over 8 bases. Germline CDR1 is GTSNPN and CDR2 is SVGIG (reference sequence). The CDR3 covers 14 residues. Trimming at V came to 3 bases and at J to 4 bases, leaving 7 bases not matched to a gene. This CDR3 reads CAWRAPGTRETQYF. CDR3 nucleotides: TGTGCCTGGAGAGCCCCTGGGACTAGAGAGACCCAGTACTTC.

The table lists this clonotype with many counts. The chain uses TRBV2 and TRBJ2-4; 9 bases are shared with TRBD1. The germline CDR1 and CDR2 sequences are SNHLY and FYNNEI. The trim removed 5 bases at V and 9 bases at J, leaving 8 bases unmatched. This CDR3 has 14 residues. Written as DNA, the CDR3 is TGTGCCAGCAGTTATAGGACAGGGGAGGCCATTCAGTACTTC. Translated, it gives CASSYRTGEAIQYF.

In its sample, this clonotype was seen many times. This chain uses TRBV11-2 with TRBJ2-3; 8 bases match TRBD2. V shed 5 bases and J 5 bases; nucleotides not matched to a gene: 6. The CDR3 runs to 14 residues. CDR1 is SGHAT, CDR2 FQNNGV, per germline. CDR3 residues: CASSPPLAGDTQYF. CDR3 nucleotides: TGTGCCAGCAGCCCCCCCCTAGCGGGAGATACGCAGTATTTT. Combining the CDR3 with reference TRBV11-2 and TRBJ2-3 gives the whole variable domain EAGVAQSPRYKIIEKRQSVAFWCNPISGHATLYWYQQILGQGPKLLIQFQNNGVVDDSQLPKDRFSAERLKGVDSTLKIQPAKLEDSAVYLCASSPPLAGDTQYFGPGTRLTVL.

The sample holds a few counts of this clonotype. The rearrangement joins TRBV13 to TRBJ1-1; D is possibly TRBD1 (6 bases). Trimming took off 5 bases at V and 4 bases at J, with 20 bases between the two ends. The CDR3 extends over 16 amino acids. CDR1 and CDR2 from the germline V gene are PRHDT and FYEKMQ (reference sequence). The DNA of the CDR3 is TGTGCCAGCAGCATGCTCACAGTAGGGGGTCCCACTGAAGCTTTCTTT. Amino acids: CASSMLTVGGPTEAFF.

This clonotype appeared many times. The rearrangement links TRBV19 to TRBJ1-2; 7 bases are a match to TRBD1. The germline V gene has CDR1 LNHDA and CDR2 SQIVND (reference sequence). The V and J ends lost 9 bases and 4 bases, in that order; junction bases with no gene match: 8. CDR3 length equals 13 residues. DNA for the CDR3: TGTGCCAGCAGCTCCGACAGGGTCTATGGCTACACCTTC. This gives the protein CASSSDRVYGYTF.

This clonotype has only a few counts. The chain uses TRBV10-1 and TRBJ1-1; 7 bases map to TRBD1. The CDR3 is 14 amino acids. The J segment lost 4 bases and the V segment lost 1 base, leaving 3 bases of the junction unmatched. Germline V lookup: CDR1 WNHNN, CDR2 SYGVQD (reference sequence). CDR3 DNA sequence: TGCGCCAGCAGTGAGTTAAGGGGGCCCACTGAAGCTTTCTTT. Protein sequence: CASSELRGPTEAFF.

This clonotype was counted many times. The J gene is TRBJ2-3, the V gene TRBV20-1; D tentatively fits TRBD1 or TRBD2 (5 bases each). Germline CDR1 reads DFQATT; CDR2 reads SNEGSKA (reference sequence). CDR3 length: 14 amino acids. V gave up 0 bases and J gave up 5 bases, with 12 bases separating them. DNA for the CDR3: TGCAGTGCTAGAGATAGGGGAGCGATAGATACGCAGTATTTT. As protein: CSARDRGAIDTQYF.

This clonotype was observed a single time. A read error likely explains this, since a far larger clone differs by one base. The genes are TRBV7-9 and TRBJ1-1, with 7 bases aligning to TRBD1. The CDR3 length is 16 residues. Per the germline V gene, CDR1 is SEHNR and CDR2 is FQNEAQ (reference sequence). CDR3 region: CASSMPGQLTNTEALF. CDR3 bases: TGTGCCAGCAGCATGCCGGGACAGTTAACGAACACTGAAGCTCTCTTT. Full variable domain (rest looked up from reference TRBV7-9 and TRBJ1-1): DTGVSQNPRHKITKRGQNVTFRCDPISEHNRLYWYRQTLGQGPEFLTYFQNEAQLEKSRLLSDRFSAERPKGSFSTLEIQRTEQGDSAMYLCASSMPGQLTNTEALFGQGTRLTVV.